A selection of T cell receptor beta chains follows, all from one sample in a study of blood T cells in healthy people across ages. TCRdb reanalysed the 5' RACE reads using MiXCR and keeps one entry per CDR3 protein. This table has around 1,800,000 distinct CDR3 sequences, around 42% appearing once. Source material: blood. Receptor source: a human donor in good health. Each CDR3 is given with its conserved first and last residue. The D gene is left open where the match is weak. The size entry is marked missing in some rows and otherwise reads once, few, many or a size class.

V	J	D	size	CDR3	DNA
TRBV28	TRBJ1-1	NA	NA	CASSFADGKAFF	TGTGCCAGCAGTTTCGCGGACGGGAAAGCTTTCTTT
TRBV7-8	TRBJ1-1	NA	NA	CASSFRETNTEAFF	TGTGCCAGCAGCTTCAGGGAGACGAACACTGAAGCTTTCTTT
TRBV4-3	TRBJ2-7	NA	NA	CASSQEPGANYEQYF	TGCGCCAGCAGCCAAGAGCCAGGGGCTAACTACGAGCAGTACTTC
TRBV20-1	TRBJ2-1	NA	NA	CSASAEPVDEQFF	TGCAGTGCATCAGCGGAGCCCGTAGATGAGCAGTTCTTC
TRBV3-1	TRBJ1-2	NA	NA	CASSLLRGQGYSSGYTF	TGTGCCAGCAGCCTCCTACGCGGGCAGGGATACAGTAGTGGCTACACCTTC
TRBV30	TRBJ1-5	NA	few	CAWSVRGKPQHF	TGTGCCTGGAGTGTACGTGGGAAGCCCCAGCATTTT
TRBV5-1	TRBJ2-7	TRBD2	NA	CASSPRLAGGPNLPRAEQYF	TGCGCCAGCAGCCCGAGACTAGCGGGGGGACCAAACCTTCCCCGGGCTGAGCAGTACTTC
TRBV7-3	TRBJ2-5	NA	NA	CASSPPHQETQYF	TGTGCCAGCAGCCCGCCCCACCAAGAGACCCAGTACTTC
TRBV4-2	TRBJ2-7	NA	NA	CASSQAQIAREEQYF	TGTGCCAGCAGCCAAGCCCAGATAGCGAGGGAAGAGCAGTACTTC
TRBV4-3	TRBJ2-2	TRBD1	NA	CASSRDRGNIGELFF	TGCGCCAGCAGCCGGGACAGGGGGAATATCGGGGAGCTGTTTTTT
TRBV4-2	TRBJ2-3	NA	NA	CASSPGWSGDTQYF	TGTGCCAGCAGCCCTGGATGGAGTGGGGATACGCAGTATTTT
TRBV7-2	TRBJ2-7	TRBD1	NA	CASSFRDRGTYEQYF	TGTGCCAGCAGCTTTAGGGACAGGGGGACCTACGAGCAGTACTTC
TRBV5-1	TRBJ2-2	NA	NA	CASSTGSITGELFF	TGCGCCAGCAGCACCGGGTCCATCACCGGGGAGCTGTTTTTT
TRBV28	TRBJ1-2	NA	NA	CASSFQWRYTF	TGTGCCAGCAGTTTCCAATGGCGCTACACCTTC
TRBV18	TRBJ1-2	NA	few	CASSPLDPNPDGYTF	TGTGCTAGCTCACCCCTTGACCCCAATCCGGATGGCTACACCTTC
TRBV15	TRBJ2-5	TRBD2	NA	CATSKRGGLETQYF	TGTGCCACCAGCAAGCGGGGGGGCTTGGAGACCCAGTACTTC
TRBV12-3/TRBV12-4	TRBJ1-5	NA	NA	CASSPNPWGTGNQPQHF	TGTGCCAGCAGTCCCAATCCCTGGGGGACCGGGAATCAGCCCCAGCATTTT
TRBV2	TRBJ2-1	NA	few	CASSESGASYNEQFF	TGTGCCAGCAGTGAGTCGGGGGCCTCCTACAATGAGCAGTTCTTC
TRBV2	TRBJ2-7	NA	many	CASNREEGGSSYEQYF	TGTGCCAGCAATAGGGAGGAGGGGGGATCCTCCTACGAGCAGTACTTC
TRBV10-3	TRBJ2-5	TRBD1	few	CAISPRDRGGQETQYF	TGTGCCATCAGTCCTCGGGACAGGGGTGGGCAAGAGACCCAGTACTTC
TRBV5-5	TRBJ1-1	NA	NA	CASSSGARSGTETFF	TGTGCCAGCAGCTCTGGGGCGCGGAGTGGAACTGAAACTTTCTTT
TRBV7-2	TRBJ2-5	TRBD2	many	CASTPGTSQETQYF	TGTGCCAGCACCCCCGGGACTAGTCAAGAGACCCAGTACTTC
TRBV20-1	TRBJ2-1	TRBD2	NA	CSAHLAGIYNEQFF	TGCAGTGCACATCTAGCGGGAATTTACAATGAGCAGTTCTTC
TRBV6-5	TRBJ1-5	NA	few	CASSYSSSLAYSNQPQHF	TGTGCCAGCAGTTACTCTAGCTCACTCGCCTATAGCAATCAGCCCCAGCATTTT
TRBV6-2/TRBV6-3	TRBJ1-5	NA	NA	CASSYWGGNQPQHF	TGTGCCAGCAGTTACTGGGGTGGCAATCAGCCCCAGCATTTT
TRBV10-3	TRBJ2-1	TRBD1	few	CATSGGTGGYNEQFF	TGTGCCACCAGTGGTGGGACAGGGGGTTACAATGAGCAGTTCTTC
TRBV9	TRBJ2-1	NA	few	CASSPTGTQGNEQFF	TGTGCCAGCAGCCCTACCGGGACCCAGGGGAATGAGCAGTTCTTC
TRBV2	TRBJ1-2	NA	NA	CASLVTGAGYTF	TGTGCCAGCTTAGTTACAGGAGCTGGCTACACCTTC
TRBV6-1	TRBJ2-1	TRBD1	NA	CASSGRSPGQVGNEQFF	TGTGCCAGCAGTGGACGCAGTCCGGGACAGGTTGGCAATGAGCAGTTCTTC
TRBV12-3/TRBV12-4	TRBJ2-7	TRBD1	few	CASSFRTGTYEQYF	TGTGCCAGCAGTTTTAGGACAGGAACTTACGAGCAGTACTTC
TRBV11-3	TRBJ2-3	TRBD1	few	CASSPRDRTGGSDTQYF	TGTGCCAGCAGCCCTAGGGACCGGACAGGGGGTTCCGATACGCAGTATTTT
TRBV12-3/TRBV12-4	TRBJ2-1	TRBD1	once	CASSPRGDRYNEQFF	TGTGCCAGCAGTCCGAGGGGGGACAGGTACAATGAGCAGTTCTTC
TRBV6-2/TRBV6-3	TRBJ2-1	NA	NA	CASSYSRSPREQFF	TGTGCCAGCAGTTACTCGAGGAGCCCGAGGGAGCAGTTCTTC
TRBV4-2	TRBJ2-1	TRBD1	once	CASSQDGTGWNEQFF	TGTGCCAGCAGCCAAGACGGGACAGGGTGGAATGAGCAGTTCTTC
TRBV29-1	TRBJ2-3	TRBD2	many	CSVVARAGTSSPDTQYF	TGCAGCGTTGTCGCCCGGGCCGGGACTAGTAGTCCAGATACGCAGTATTTT
TRBV15	TRBJ2-1	TRBD2	NA	CATSRPSGGDEQFF	TGTGCCACCAGCAGGCCTAGCGGGGGGGATGAGCAGTTCTTC
TRBV20-1	TRBJ1-1	TRBD1	once	CSARDQKRDRERMNTEAFF	TGCAGTGCTAGAGATCAAAAACGGGACAGGGAGAGAATGAACACTGAAGCTTTCTTT
TRBV4-2	TRBJ2-3	NA	few	CASSQGTGAATQYF	TGTGCCAGCAGCCAAGGGACTGGCGCAGCTACGCAGTATTTT
TRBV7-9	TRBJ2-7	NA	few	CASSLHTRSYEQYF	TGTGCCAGCAGCTTACATACTAGATCCTACGAGCAGTACTTC
TRBV28	TRBJ2-7	NA	NA	CASSLRMAYEQYF	TGTGCCAGCAGTTTAAGGATGGCCTACGAGCAGTACTTC
TRBV11-2	TRBJ2-1	NA	NA	CASSPGLLSYEQFF	TGTGCCAGCAGTCCCGGACTACTTTCCTACGAGCAGTTCTTC
TRBV20-1	TRBJ1-2	NA	NA	CSARAEQGWDGYTF	TGCAGTGCTAGGGCGGAACAGGGTTGGGATGGCTACACCTTC
TRBV15	TRBJ2-3	TRBD1	NA	CATSTTGTGITDTQYF	TGTGCCACCAGCACCACCGGGACAGGGATCACAGATACGCAGTATTTT
TRBV12-3/TRBV12-4	TRBJ2-7	NA	many	CASSLTGKQYF	TGTGCCAGCAGCTTAACGGGAAAGCAGTACTTC
TRBV10-3	TRBJ2-1	TRBD2	NA	CAISESLAGGGEQFF	TGTGCCATCAGTGAGTCCCTAGCGGGGGGTGGTGAGCAGTTCTTC
TRBV2	TRBJ1-2	TRBD1	once	CASGTDLSRGYTF	TGTGCCAGTGGGACAGACCTATCGAGAGGCTACACCTTC
TRBV29-1	TRBJ2-7	TRBD2	NA	CSVEVGLGGETEQYF	TGCAGCGTTGAAGTAGGGCTGGGAGGGGAGACCGAGCAGTACTTC
TRBV2	TRBJ2-1	NA	NA	CASQQYNEQFF	TGTGCCAGCCAACAGTACAATGAGCAGTTCTTC
TRBV10-3	TRBJ1-2	TRBD1	NA	CATFIQGADYGYTF	TGTGCCACCTTTATACAGGGGGCGGACTATGGCTACACCTTC
TRBV19	TRBJ1-2	NA	NA	CASSIGGGPYGYTF	TGTGCCAGTAGTATAGGCGGGGGTCCCTATGGCTACACCTTC
TRBV29-1	TRBJ1-2	NA	few	CSAEIGTNYGYTF	TGCAGCGCCGAGATAGGAACTAACTACGGCTACACCTTC